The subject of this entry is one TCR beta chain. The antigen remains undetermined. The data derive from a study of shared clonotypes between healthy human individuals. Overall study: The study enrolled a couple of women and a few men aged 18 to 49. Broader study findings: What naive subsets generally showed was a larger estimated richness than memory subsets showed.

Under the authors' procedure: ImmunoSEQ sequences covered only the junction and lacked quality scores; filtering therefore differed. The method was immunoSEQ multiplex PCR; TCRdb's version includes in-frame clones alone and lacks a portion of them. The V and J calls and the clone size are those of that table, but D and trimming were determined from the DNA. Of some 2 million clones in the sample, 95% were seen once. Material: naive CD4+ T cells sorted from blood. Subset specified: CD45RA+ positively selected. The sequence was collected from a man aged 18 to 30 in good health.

The CDR3: CASSPAPSQPQHF. CDR3 coding DNA: TGTGCCAGCAGCCCAGCCCCAAGTCAGCCCCAGCATTTT. The rearrangement links TRBV7-2 to TRBJ1-5, with no clear D. The germline V gene has CDR1 SGHTA and CDR2 FQGNSA. The length of the CDR3 is 13 residues. The V and J ends lost 5 bases and 6 bases respectively, with 11 bases between them.